These 2 T cell receptor beta chains share one sample of origin, sequenced in a study of T cell responses to AZD1222 COVID-19 vaccine. Produced via immunoSEQ multiplex PCR; TCRdb's table is partial and in-frame only. This sample has about 130,000 clones, with about 91% found just once. The specimen was peripheral blood, collected on day 0 of AZD1222 vaccination. These receptors were collected from an adult in good health.

This chain joins TRBV6-1 and TRBJ2-2; possibly TRBD1 for D (5 bases). Trimming cost V 3 bases and J 1 base, with 6 bases left between them. Germline-derived CDR1 and CDR2 are MNHNS and SASEGT. The CDR3 runs 14 residues. Here the CDR3 DNA reads TGTGCCAGCAGTGATCAGGGGAACACCGGGGAGCTGTTTTTT. This encodes CASSDQGNTGELFF.

This clone has a single count. V and J are TRBV5-4 and TRBJ2-3, with 9 bases fitting TRBD1. The length of the CDR3 is 16 residues. Trimming cost V 4 bases and J 3 bases; bases outside gene matches: 9. From germline, CDR1 is SGHNT and CDR2 YYREEE (reference sequence). CDR3: CASSHGQGIGTDTQYF. CDR3 DNA sequence: TGTGCCAGCAGCCACGGACAGGGGATCGGGACAGATACGCAGTATTTT.